This T cell receptor beta chain was observed in a study of siplizumab effects on memory and regulatory T cells. Only in-frame clones appear in the TCRdb table, and some are missing; sequencing was by immunoSEQ multiplex PCR. Found here are roughly 9,000 clones, nearly 70% of them singletons; the top ten hold about two thirds. As concerns this clone: Its antigen remains unknown.

In germline, CDR1 is MGHRA, CDR2 YSYEKL. V was pared by 0 bases and J by 2 bases, with 22 bases between. This CDR3 has 19 amino acids. Findings and limits, study-wide: Naive T cells appeared more varied than memory cells and looked like key alloresponse contributors. A minor fraction of alloreactive clones, and no more, mapped to unstimulated subsets.

This chain uses TRBV4-1 with TRBJ1-1, with D possibly TRBD1 on 6 matching bases. The receptor's source is a human donor in good health. The sequenced sample consisted of effector memory CD8+ T cells sorted from blood. Noted subset: unstimulated CD8+ effector memory T cells. The CDR3 DNA sequence: TGCGCCAGCAGCCAAGAGGGGCTTTTTGTGGGGGCGTTTAACACTGAAGCTTTCTTT. Its translation: CASSQEGLFVGAFNTEAFF.